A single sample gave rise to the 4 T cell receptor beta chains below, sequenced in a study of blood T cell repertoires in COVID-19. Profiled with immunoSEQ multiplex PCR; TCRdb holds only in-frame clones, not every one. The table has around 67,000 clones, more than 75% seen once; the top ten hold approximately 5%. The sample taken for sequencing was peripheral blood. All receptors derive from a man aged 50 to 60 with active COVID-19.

The CDR3 DNA is TGTGCCAGTAGTATAGCAGGGATGTCTAGCAATCAGCCCCAGCATTTT. Protein: CASSIAGMSSNQPQHF. V is TRBV19 and J is TRBJ1-5; possibly TRBD1 for D (5 bases). Germline CDR1 and CDR2: LNHDA and SQIVND (reference sequence). With 1 base removed from V and 0 bases from J, the gap between germline ends came to 10 bases. CDR3 length: 16 residues.

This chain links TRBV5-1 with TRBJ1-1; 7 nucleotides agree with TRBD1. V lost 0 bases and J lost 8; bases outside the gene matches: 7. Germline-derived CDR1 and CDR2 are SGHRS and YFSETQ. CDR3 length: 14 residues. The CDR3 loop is CASSLGQGVIEAFF. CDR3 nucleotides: TGCGCCAGCAGCTTGGGACAGGGAGTCATAGAAGCTTTCTTT. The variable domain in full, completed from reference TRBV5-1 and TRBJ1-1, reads KAGVTQTPRYLIKTRGQQVTLSCSPISGHRSVSWYQQTPGQGLQFLFEYFSETQRNKGNFPGRFSGRQFSNSRSEMNVSTLELGDSALYLCASSLGQGVIEAFFGQGTRLTVV.

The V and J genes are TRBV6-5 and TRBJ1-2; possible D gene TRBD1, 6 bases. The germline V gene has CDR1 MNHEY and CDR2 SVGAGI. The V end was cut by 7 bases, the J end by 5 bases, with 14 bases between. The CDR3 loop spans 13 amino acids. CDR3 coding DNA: TGTGCCAGCAAACGAGGACAGACGTATGGCTACACCTTC. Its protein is CASKRGQTYGYTF.

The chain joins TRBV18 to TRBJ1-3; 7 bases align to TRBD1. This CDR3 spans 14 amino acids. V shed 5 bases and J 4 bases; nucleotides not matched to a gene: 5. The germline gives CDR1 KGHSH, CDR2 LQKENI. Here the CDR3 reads CASSSQGSGNTIYF. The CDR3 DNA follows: TGTGCCAGCTCATCACAGGGGTCAGGAAACACCATATATTTT.